Each of the 13 T cell receptor beta chains below was sequenced from the same sample in a study of blood T cell repertoires in COVID-19. Libraries were prepared by immunoSEQ multiplex PCR; TCRdb keeps only in-frame clonotypes and omits some of them. The sample has approximately 360,000 clones; 87% are singletons. Sequenced material: PBMCs or T cells enriched from blood (not recorded which). The receptors derive from a man aged 35-49 years in a cohort exposed to, infected with or recovered from COVID-19 (not recorded which).

The CDR3 sequence is CASAPGLEYEQYF. Here the CDR3 DNA reads TGTGCCAGCGCACCGGGACTAGAGTACGAGCAGTACTTC. The V call is TRBV7-9, the J call TRBJ2-7; TRBD2 matches 8 bases. The CDR3 covers 13 residues. V dropped 8 bases and J dropped 4; count of bases not matched to a gene: 7. The V gene's germline CDR1 is SEHNR and CDR2 FQNEAQ (reference sequence).

The rearrangement joins TRBV7-2 to TRBJ1-2, with D uncertain. Trimming shortened V by 2 bases and J by 8 bases, and 12 bases separated the two germline ends. Germline V gene data show CDR1 as SGHTA and CDR2 as FQGNSA. This CDR3 contains 13 residues. CDR3 sequence reads: CASSLWRARGYTF. CDR3 nucleotide sequence: TGTGCCAGCAGCTTATGGAGGGCGAGGGGCTACACCTTC.

The chain recombines TRBV6-1 with TRBJ1-1, with 7 bases aligning to TRBD1. The germline V gene has CDR1 MNHNS and CDR2 SASEGT. This CDR3 contains 18 residues. V was clipped by 4 bases and J by 6 bases; unmatched bases: 20. CDR3: CASSANRGRTEHYAEAFF. The CDR3 DNA is TGTGCCAGCAGTGCAAACAGGGGACGGACAGAACACTATGCTGAAGCTTTCTTT.

This clone was seen a few times. The chain recombines TRBV30 with TRBJ1-6; 7 bases are a match to TRBD1. Germline values: CDR1 GTSNPN, CDR2 SVGIG (reference sequence). The CDR3 totals 13 residues. The trim removed 4 bases at V and 11 bases at J, leaving 8 bases unmatched. Here the CDR3 reads CAWKDIQGAPLHF. DNA for the CDR3: TGTGCCTGGAAAGATATTCAGGGGGCACCCCTCCACTTT. The full variable domain, its missing parts supplied by reference TRBV30 and TRBJ1-6, is SQTIHQWPATLVQPVGSPLSLECTVEGTSNPNLYWYRQAAGRGLQLLFYSVGIGQISSEVPQNLSASRPQDRQFILSSKKLLLSDSGFYLCAWKDIQGAPLHFGNGTRLTVT.

This clone was detected only a few times. The genes are TRBV25-1 and TRBJ2-2; 7 bases are shared with TRBD2. The J segment lost 1 base and the V segment lost 8 bases, leaving 7 bases of the junction unmatched. From germline, CDR1 is MGHDK and CDR2 SYGVNS. The length of the CDR3 is 15 residues. The CDR3 sequence: CASRPAGRNTGELFF. The CDR3 DNA sequence: TGTGCCAGCCGACCAGCGGGAAGGAACACCGGGGAGCTGTTTTTT.

The V call is TRBV21-1, the J call TRBJ2-6; the D call TRBD1 from the table was never checked on the DNA. TRBV21-1 is labeled a pseudogene. This CDR3 comprises 18 residues. CDR3 protein: CASSKGDRGLSGANVLTF. CDR3 in DNA: TGTGCCAGCAGCAAAGGTGACAGGGGGCTCTCCGGGGCCAACGTCCTGACTTTC.

This chain uses TRBV6-5 with TRBJ2-1, with 7 positions matching TRBD2. Per germline, CDR1 MNHEY and CDR2 SVGAGI. V lost 7 bases and J lost 4; bases outside the gene matches: 7. This CDR3 is built from 14 residues. CDR3 region: CASKTSELYNEQFF. CDR3 DNA sequence: TGTGCCAGCAAAACTAGCGAGCTGTACAATGAGCAGTTCTTC.

In this sample, this clone turned up once. This chain uses TRBV29-1 with TRBJ2-3; D remains unclear. The CDR3 totals 14 residues. CDR1 and CDR2 (germline): SQVTM, ANQGSEA. Trimming stripped 3 bases from V and 0 bases from J, with 10 bases between. The CDR3 nucleotides read TGCAGCGTTGACAGGCGCGACAGCACAGATACGCAGTATTTT. Translated: CSVDRRDSTDTQYF.

J is TRBJ2-3 and V is TRBV5-5; possibly TRBD1 for D (6 bases). The V gene's germline CDR1 is SGHKS and CDR2 YYEKEE (reference sequence). Trimming stripped 5 bases from V and 0 bases from J, with 16 bases between. The CDR3 is made up of 16 amino acids. CDR3 coding DNA: TGTGCCAGCAGTTTCAACACTAGGGGGAGCACAGATACGCAGTATTTT. It specifies CASSFNTRGSTDTQYF.

The rearrangement links TRBV5-6 to TRBJ2-7; D is possibly TRBD1 (5 bases). Germline lookup yields CDR1 SGHDT and CDR2 YYEEEE. V lost 2 bases and J lost 0, with 18 bases in between. The CDR3 consists of 17 residues. The CDR3 sequence: CASSFTGWGSSSYEQYF. The CDR3 DNA is TGTGCCAGCAGCTTCACAGGCTGGGGATCTAGCTCCTACGAGCAGTACTTC.

This chain joins TRBV19 and TRBJ2-5, with D possibly matching TRBD2 (5 bases). Germline lookup yields CDR1 LNHDA and CDR2 SQIVND (reference sequence). This CDR3 contains 16 residues. Trimming removed 1 base from V and 2 bases from J, with 14 bases in between. DNA for the CDR3: TGTGCCAGTAGTATAGCACAGCCGGGAAGGCAAGAGACCCAGTACTTC. This encodes CASSIAQPGRQETQYF. The whole variable domain, filled in from reference TRBV19 and TRBJ2-5, reads DGGITQSPKYLFRKEGQNVTLSCEQNLNHDAMYWYRQDPGQGLRLIYYSQIVNDFQKGDIAEGYSVSREKKESFPLTVTSAQKNPTAFYLCASSIAQPGRQETQYFGPGTRLLVL.

V gene TRBV5-5 combines with J gene TRBJ2-7; 8 bases line up with TRBD2. The CDR3 totals 15 residues. Germline assignment: CDR1 SGHKS and CDR2 YYEKEE (reference sequence). Losses at the gene ends were 3 bases for V and 3 bases for J; bases not matched to a gene: 8. As DNA, the CDR3 is TGTGCCAGCAGCTACCGGACTAGCACTTACTACGAGCAGTACTTC. Encoded protein: CASSYRTSTYYEQYF.

The sample holds a few counts of this clone. J is TRBJ1-2 and V is TRBV5-4; 11 nucleotides align to TRBD1. V was pared by 4 bases and J by 9 bases, with 8 bases of the junction left unmatched. The V gene's germline CDR1 is SGHNT and CDR2 YYREEE (reference sequence). This CDR3 contains 14 residues. The CDR3 spells CASSRTGGRFSYTF. The CDR3 DNA follows: TGTGCCAGCAGCCGGACAGGGGGCAGGTTTAGCTACACCTTC.